One and the same sample provided the 10 T cell receptor beta chains below, sequenced in a study of blood T cell repertoires in COVID-19. Measured with immunoSEQ multiplex PCR; TCRdb has only the in-frame clones, and not every one. There are about 61,000 clones in the sample; about 88% occur only once, and about 20% lies in the top ten. The material sequenced was peripheral blood. Every receptor here comes from a woman aged 45 to 65 with active or convalescent COVID-19.

The rearrangement uses TRBV27 and TRBJ2-3, with D perhaps matching TRBD2 (6 bases). The CDR3 length is 12 residues. V was cut by 6 bases and J by 5 bases, with 9 bases left in between. The germline CDR1 and CDR2 sequences are MNHEY and SMNVEV (reference sequence). CDR3 protein: CASRRGGDTQYF. CDR3 nucleotides: TGTGCCAGCAGGAGGGGAGGAGATACGCAGTATTTT.

The chain employs TRBV6-1 and TRBJ2-7; TRBD2 might be the D (5 bases). The CDR3 length is 19 residues. The germline V gene encodes CDR1 MNHNS and CDR2 SASEGT. V was pared by 1 base and J by 3 bases, with 25 bases between. CDR3: CASSEGPFQASGGLYEQYF. The CDR3 DNA is TGTGCCAGCAGTGAAGGCCCCTTCCAGGCCTCAGGCGGACTCTACGAGCAGTACTTC.

This clone was seen once. The CDR3 DNA reads TGTGCCAGCAGCCCAATAGCGGTAGGGATTGGTGGTGAGCAGTTCTTC. Its translation is CASSPIAVGIGGEQFF. This chain uses TRBV5-6 with TRBJ2-1, with D possibly matching TRBD2 (6 bases). Germline values: CDR1 SGHDT, CDR2 YYEEEE. The CDR3 is 16 residues long. V was trimmed by 4 bases and J by 9 bases, leaving 23 bases between them. Full variable domain (rest looked up from reference TRBV5-6 and TRBJ2-1): DAGVTQSPTHLIKTRGQQVTLRCSPKSGHDTVSWYQQALGQGPQFIFQYYEEEERQRGNFPDRFSGHQFPNYSSELNVNALLLGDSALYLCASSPIAVGIGGEQFFGPGTRLTVL.

This chain connects TRBV14 to TRBJ1-3; 7 bases are a match to TRBD1. Per the germline V gene, CDR1 is SGHDN and CDR2 is FVKESK. The CDR3 runs to 16 residues. The J segment lost 0 bases and the V segment lost 2 bases, leaving 4 bases of the junction unmatched. The CDR3 spells CASSQRTGGSGNTIYF. The CDR3 DNA reads TGTGCCAGCAGCCAACGGACAGGCGGCTCTGGAAACACCATATATTTT. The full variable domain, completed using reference TRBV14 and TRBJ1-3, is EAGVTQFPSHSVIEKGQTVTLRCDPISGHDNLYWYRRVMGKEIKFLLHFVKESKQDESGMPNNRFLAERTGGTYSTLKVQPAELEDSGVYFCASSQRTGGSGNTIYFGEGSWLTVV.

This rearrangement joins TRBV5-4 to TRBJ2-1; TRBD1 agrees at 7 bases. J lost 9 bases, V lost 4 bases, and 13 bases had no gene match. The CDR3 is made up of 15 amino acids. Germline V lookup: CDR1 SGHNT, CDR2 YYREEE (reference sequence). The CDR3 protein is CASSPRDRDDGEQFF. CDR3 bases: TGTGCCAGCAGCCCCAGGGACAGAGATGATGGTGAGCAGTTCTTC. Complete variable domain (other parts from reference TRBV5-4 and TRBJ2-1): ETGVTQSPTHLIKTRGQQVTLRCSSQSGHNTVSWYQQALGQGPQFIFQYYREEENGRGNFPPRFSGLQFPNYSSELNVNALELDDSALYLCASSPRDRDDGEQFFGPGTRLTVL.

The V call is TRBV30, the J call TRBJ1-5; possible D gene TRBD1, 5 bases. V was pared by 3 bases and J by 5 bases, with 11 bases between. The CDR3 has 13 amino acids. The germline V gene encodes CDR1 GTSNPN and CDR2 SVGIG (reference sequence). The CDR3 here is CAWSQGVDQPQHF. CDR3 sequence (DNA): TGTGCCTGGAGCCAGGGTGTGGATCAGCCCCAGCATTTT.

This sequence joins TRBV5-5 and TRBJ2-7; D possibly corresponds to TRBD2 (5 bases). The germline gives CDR1 SGHKS, CDR2 YYEKEE (reference sequence). The CDR3 contains 15 residues. With 0 bases removed from V and 3 bases from J, the gap between germline ends came to 13 bases. The CDR3, as DNA: TGTGCCAGCAGCTTGGACACGGGGAAGAGCTACGAGCAGTACTTC. This gives the protein CASSLDTGKSYEQYF.

The gene calls are TRBV6-5 and TRBJ1-2, with TRBD1 matching 9 bases. The length of the CDR3 is 14 residues. Germline CDR1 and CDR2: MNHEY and SVGAGI. The trim removed 7 bases at V and 8 bases at J, leaving 11 bases unmatched. CDR3 amino acids: CASKWTGVTRGYTF. The CDR3 DNA reads as TGTGCCAGCAAGTGGACAGGGGTTACAAGGGGCTACACCTTC.

The CDR3 is CASSSVMGNQPQHF. Here the CDR3 DNA reads TGTGCCAGCAGTTCGGTAATGGGCAATCAGCCCCAGCATTTT. This chain joins TRBV28 and TRBJ1-5; D not certain. V was shortened by 4 bases and J by 2 bases, with 9 bases between the two germline ends. This CDR3 has 14 residues. Germline CDR1 MDHEN, CDR2 SYDVKM. The full variable domain, its missing parts supplied by reference TRBV28 and TRBJ1-5, is DVKVTQSSRYLVKRTGEKVFLECVQDMDHENMFWYRQDPGLGLRLIYFSYDVKMKEKGDIPEGYSVSREKKERFSLILESASTNQTSMYLCASSSVMGNQPQHFGDGTRLSIL.

The chain carries TRBV5-1 and TRBJ1-1, with 9 bases aligning to TRBD1. The CDR3 runs 17 residues. Germline V CDR1 and CDR2: SGHRS, YFSETQ. J lost 0 bases, V lost 3 bases, and 9 bases had no gene match. CDR3 coding DNA: TGCGCCAGCAGCTCAGGGACAGGGACCTACATGAACACTGAAGCTTTCTTT. As protein: CASSSGTGTYMNTEAFF.